The rows below give T cell receptor beta chains drawn from one sample of a study of tumor-infiltrating lymphocytes in localized non-small cell lung cancer. Profiled with immunoSEQ multiplex PCR; TCRdb holds only in-frame clones, not every one. There are about 10,000 clones in the sample; about 75% occur only once, and under 20% lies in the top ten. Sequencing was done on a sample of uninvolved lung tissue not adjacent to the tumor. The receptors shown here come from a human donor with non-small cell lung cancer. CDR3s include the opening cysteine and the closing phenylalanine or tryptophan. D genes are given only for firm matches. Clone size is shown for a subset of rows, as once, few, many or a class of expanded clone.

d_gene: TRBD2
j_gene: TRBJ2-2
v_gene: TRBV9
abundance: once
CDR3aa: CASGGGANTGELFF
CDR3nt: TGTGCCAGCGGCGGGGGAGCGAACACCGGGGAGCTGTTTTTT

d_gene: TRBD2
j_gene: TRBJ2-7
v_gene: TRBV27
abundance: .
CDR3aa: CASSLFPTSGRAYTGEQYF
CDR3nt: TGTGCCAGCAGTTTATTCCCGACTAGCGGGAGGGCCTATACCGGCGAGCAGTACTTC

d_gene: TRBD2
j_gene: TRBJ2-1
v_gene: TRBV2
abundance: .
CDR3aa: CASSERGSGNNEQFF
CDR3nt: TGTGCCAGCAGTGAAAGGGGTAGCGGGAATAATGAGCAGTTCTTC

d_gene: .
j_gene: TRBJ2-7
v_gene: TRBV7-9
abundance: .
CDR3aa: CASSLSNSFYEQYF
CDR3nt: TGTGCCAGCAGCTTATCGAACAGTTTCTACGAGCAGTACTTC

d_gene: .
j_gene: TRBJ1-1
v_gene: TRBV7-2
abundance: .
CDR3aa: CASSLSRNTEAFF
CDR3nt: TGTGCCAGCAGCTTAAGCCGAAACACTGAAGCTTTCTTT

d_gene: TRBD1
j_gene: TRBJ1-2
v_gene: TRBV13
abundance: .
CDR3aa: CASSSTGTGEPYGYTF
CDR3nt: TGTGCCAGCAGCTCAACCGGGACAGGAGAACCTTATGGCTACACCTTC

d_gene: TRBD1
j_gene: TRBJ2-7
v_gene: TRBV5-1
abundance: .
CDR3aa: CASSYYRGREQYF
CDR3nt: TGCGCCAGCAGCTACTACAGGGGGCGCGAGCAGTACTTC

d_gene: .
j_gene: TRBJ2-1
v_gene: TRBV2
abundance: .
CDR3aa: CASRVVNEQFF
CDR3nt: TGTGCCAGCAGAGTTGTCAATGAGCAGTTCTTC

d_gene: TRBD2
j_gene: TRBJ2-3
v_gene: TRBV7-3
abundance: .
CDR3aa: CASSSGLAGLTDTQYF
CDR3nt: TGTGCCAGCAGCTCGGGACTAGCGGGTCTCACAGATACGCAGTATTTT

d_gene: .
j_gene: TRBJ2-7
v_gene: TRBV30
abundance: .
CDR3aa: CAWSGLPGGEQYF
CDR3nt: TGTGCCTGGAGTGGCCTCCCTGGGGGCGAGCAGTACTTC

d_gene: TRBD1
j_gene: TRBJ2-1
v_gene: TRBV2
abundance: .
CDR3aa: CASRGDRGQTNEQFF
CDR3nt: TGTGCCAGCAGGGGGGACAGGGGGCAAACGAATGAGCAGTTCTTC

d_gene: TRBD1
j_gene: TRBJ1-2
v_gene: TRBV5-8
abundance: .
CDR3aa: CASSSSYGTGFGYTF
CDR3nt: TGTGCCAGCAGCTCAAGCTACGGGACAGGGTTTGGCTACACCTTC

d_gene: TRBD1
j_gene: TRBJ2-2
v_gene: TRBV2
abundance: .
CDR3aa: CASRGTENTGELFF
CDR3nt: TGTGCCAGCAGAGGGACAGAGAACACCGGGGAGCTGTTTTTT

d_gene: .
j_gene: TRBJ1-1
v_gene: TRBV4-3
abundance: .
CDR3aa: CASSQGSGRNTEAFF
CDR3nt: TGCGCCAGCAGCCAAGGAAGCGGCAGAAACACTGAAGCTTTCTTT

d_gene: .
j_gene: TRBJ1-6
v_gene: TRBV7-9
abundance: .
CDR3aa: CASSLAGRDSPLHF
CDR3nt: TGTGCCAGCAGCTTAGCAGGGAGAGATTCACCCCTCCACTTT

d_gene: .
j_gene: TRBJ1-1
v_gene: TRBV20-1
abundance: .
CDR3aa: CSARGDTEAFF
CDR3nt: TGCAGTGCTAGAGGCGACACTGAAGCTTTCTTT

d_gene: .
j_gene: TRBJ2-5
v_gene: TRBV4-1
abundance: .
CDR3aa: CASSQTGGDETQYF
CDR3nt: TGCGCCAGCAGCCAAACAGGGGGGGATGAGACCCAGTACTTC

d_gene: .
j_gene: TRBJ1-6
v_gene: TRBV7-2
abundance: .
CDR3aa: CASSLRDGSSPLHF
CDR3nt: TGTGCCAGCAGCCTGCGGGACGGTAGTTCACCCCTCCACTTT

d_gene: .
j_gene: TRBJ1-1
v_gene: TRBV7-9
abundance: .
CDR3aa: CASSPSGDTEAFF
CDR3nt: TGTGCCAGCAGCCCTTCTGGGGACACTGAAGCTTTCTTT

d_gene: TRBD1
j_gene: TRBJ1-1
v_gene: TRBV14
abundance: .
CDR3aa: CASSQDLGTGGGTEAFF
CDR3nt: TGTGCCAGCAGCCAAGATTTGGGGACAGGGGGTGGCACTGAAGCTTTCTTT

d_gene: .
j_gene: TRBJ1-2
v_gene: TRBV28
abundance: .
CDR3aa: CASRESQISRGYGYTF
CDR3nt: TGTGCCAGCAGGGAATCACAAATCTCGCGGGGCTATGGCTACACCTTC

d_gene: TRBD1
j_gene: TRBJ2-7
v_gene: TRBV29-1
abundance: .
CDR3aa: CSVEDRGKGQGAGYEQYF
CDR3nt: TGCAGCGTTGAAGATAGGGGGAAGGGACAGGGGGCGGGGTACGAGCAGTACTTC

d_gene: .
j_gene: TRBJ2-7
v_gene: TRBV28
abundance: .
CDR3aa: CASSPITVYEQYF
CDR3nt: TGTGCCAGCAGTCCGATCACCGTCTACGAGCAGTACTTC